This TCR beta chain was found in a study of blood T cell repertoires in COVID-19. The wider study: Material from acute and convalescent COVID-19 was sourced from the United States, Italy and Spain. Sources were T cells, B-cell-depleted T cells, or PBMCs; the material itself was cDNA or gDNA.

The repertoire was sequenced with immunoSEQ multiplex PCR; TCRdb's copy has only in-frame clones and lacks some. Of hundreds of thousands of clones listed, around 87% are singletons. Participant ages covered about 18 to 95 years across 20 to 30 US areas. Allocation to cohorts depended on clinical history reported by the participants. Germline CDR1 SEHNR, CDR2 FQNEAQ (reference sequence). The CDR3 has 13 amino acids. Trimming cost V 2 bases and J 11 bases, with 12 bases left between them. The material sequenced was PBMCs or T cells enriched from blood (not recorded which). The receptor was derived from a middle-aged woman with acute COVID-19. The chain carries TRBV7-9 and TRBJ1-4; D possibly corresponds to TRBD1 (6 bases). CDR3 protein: CASSLLNQGKLFF. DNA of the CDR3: TGTGCCAGCAGCTTACTAAATCAGGGGAAACTGTTTTTT.